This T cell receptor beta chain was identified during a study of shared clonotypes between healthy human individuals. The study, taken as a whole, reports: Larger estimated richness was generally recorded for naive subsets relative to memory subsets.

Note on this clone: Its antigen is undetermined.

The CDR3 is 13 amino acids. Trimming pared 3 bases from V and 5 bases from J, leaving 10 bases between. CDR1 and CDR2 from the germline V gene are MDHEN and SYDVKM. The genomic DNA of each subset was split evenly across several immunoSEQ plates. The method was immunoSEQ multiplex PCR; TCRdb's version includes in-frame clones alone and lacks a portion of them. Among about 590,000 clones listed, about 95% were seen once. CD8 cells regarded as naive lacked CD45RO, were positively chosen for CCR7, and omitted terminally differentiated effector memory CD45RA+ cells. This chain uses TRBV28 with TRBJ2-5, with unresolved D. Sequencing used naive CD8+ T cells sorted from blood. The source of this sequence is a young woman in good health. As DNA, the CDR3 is TGTGCCAGCAGTTTCCGGATTGACGAGACCCAGTACTTC. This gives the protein CASSFRIDETQYF.